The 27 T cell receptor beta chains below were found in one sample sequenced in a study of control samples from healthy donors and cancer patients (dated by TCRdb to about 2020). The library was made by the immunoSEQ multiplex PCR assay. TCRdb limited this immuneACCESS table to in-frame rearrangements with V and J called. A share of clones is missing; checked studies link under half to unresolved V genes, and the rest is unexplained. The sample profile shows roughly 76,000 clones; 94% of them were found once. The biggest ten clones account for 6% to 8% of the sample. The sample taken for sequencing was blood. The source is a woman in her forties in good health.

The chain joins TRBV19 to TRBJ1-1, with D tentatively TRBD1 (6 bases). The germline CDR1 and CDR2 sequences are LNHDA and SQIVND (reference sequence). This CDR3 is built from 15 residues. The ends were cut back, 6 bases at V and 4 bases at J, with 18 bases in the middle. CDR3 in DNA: TGTGCCAGTAGCCCCCAGGTAGGGGGGTCCACTGAAGCTTTCTTT. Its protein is CASSPQVGGSTEAFF.

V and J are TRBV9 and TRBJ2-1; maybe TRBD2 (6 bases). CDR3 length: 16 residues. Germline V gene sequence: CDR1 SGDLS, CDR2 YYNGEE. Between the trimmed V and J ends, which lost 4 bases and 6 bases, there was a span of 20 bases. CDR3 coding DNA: TGTGCCAGCAGCCCCCGGGTGGGAGGACCCCTCAATGAGCAGTTCTTC. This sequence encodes CASSPRVGGPLNEQFF.

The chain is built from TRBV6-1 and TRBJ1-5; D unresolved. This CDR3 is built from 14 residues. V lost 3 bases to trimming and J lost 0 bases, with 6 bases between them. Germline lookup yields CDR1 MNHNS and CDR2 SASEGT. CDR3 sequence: CASSEGYSNQPQHF. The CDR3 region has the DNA TGTGCCAGCAGTGAGGGGTATAGCAATCAGCCCCAGCATTTT.

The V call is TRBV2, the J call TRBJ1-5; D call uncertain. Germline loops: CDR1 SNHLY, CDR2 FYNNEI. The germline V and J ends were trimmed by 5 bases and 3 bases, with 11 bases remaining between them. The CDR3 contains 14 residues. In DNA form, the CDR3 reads TGTGCCAGCAGTCTGGACGGCCTCAATCAGCCCCAGCATTTT. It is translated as CASSLDGLNQPQHF.

The CDR3, as DNA: TGTGCCAGCAGCTTAGATCATTCACCCCTCCACTTT. Encoded protein: CASSLDHSPLHF. V usage is TRBV11-2 and J usage is TRBJ1-6; D remains ambiguous. This CDR3 is built from 12 residues. The V end lost 0 bases, the J end lost 8 bases, and 2 bases lay between the germline ends. The V gene's germline CDR1 is SGHAT and CDR2 FQNNGV.

The DNA of the CDR3 is TGTGCCAGCAGCCCTCAATCGAACACTGAAGCTTTCTTT. Its translation is CASSPQSNTEAFF. The rearrangement joins TRBV3-1 (or the pseudogene TRBV3-2) to TRBJ1-1, with D uncertain. CDR3 size: 13 residues. V lost 4 bases and J 1 base, leaving 7 bases between the germline ends. The V gene's germline CDR1 is LGHDT and CDR2 YNNKEL (reference sequence).

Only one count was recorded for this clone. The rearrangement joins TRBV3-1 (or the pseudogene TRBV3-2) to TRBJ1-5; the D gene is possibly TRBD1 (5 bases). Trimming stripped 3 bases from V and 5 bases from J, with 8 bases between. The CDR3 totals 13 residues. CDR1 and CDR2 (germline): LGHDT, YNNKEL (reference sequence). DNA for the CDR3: TGTGCCAGCAGCCAGGGGGAGGATCAGCCCCAGCATTTT. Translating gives CASSQGEDQPQHF.

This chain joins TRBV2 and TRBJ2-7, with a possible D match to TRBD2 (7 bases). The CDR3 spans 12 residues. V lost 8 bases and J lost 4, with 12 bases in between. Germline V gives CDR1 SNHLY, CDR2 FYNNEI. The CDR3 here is CASAGALYEQYF. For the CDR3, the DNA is TGTGCCAGCGCGGGGGCATTATACGAGCAGTACTTC.

CDR3 protein: CASSYSRQGQNEQFF. CDR3 sequence (DNA): TGTGCCAGCAGTTACTCGCGACAGGGGCAGAATGAGCAGTTCTTC. The rearrangement joins TRBV6-6 to TRBJ2-1; 8 positions match TRBD1. The V segment lost 0 bases and the J segment 7 bases; nucleotides outside the gene matches: 5. The CDR3 sequence is 15 residues long. Looked up from germline, CDR1 is MNHNY and CDR2 is SVGAGI (reference sequence).

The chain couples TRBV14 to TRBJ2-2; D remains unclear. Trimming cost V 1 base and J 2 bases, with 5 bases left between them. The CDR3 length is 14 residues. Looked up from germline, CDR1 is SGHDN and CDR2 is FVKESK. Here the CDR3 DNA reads TGTGCCAGCAGCCAAGTCGATAACACCGGGGAGCTGTTTTTT. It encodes CASSQVDNTGELFF. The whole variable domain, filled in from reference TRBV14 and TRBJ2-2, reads EAGVTQFPSHSVIEKGQTVTLRCDPISGHDNLYWYRRVMGKEIKFLLHFVKESKQDESGMPNNRFLAERTGGTYSTLKVQPAELEDSGVYFCASSQVDNTGELFFGEGSRLTVL.

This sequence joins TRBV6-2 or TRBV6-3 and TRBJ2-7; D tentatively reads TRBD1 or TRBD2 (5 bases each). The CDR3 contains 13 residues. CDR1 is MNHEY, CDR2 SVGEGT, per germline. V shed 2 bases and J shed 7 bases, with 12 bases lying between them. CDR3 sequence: CASSYRDSGEQYF. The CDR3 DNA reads TGTGCCAGCAGTTACCGGGATTCAGGGGAGCAGTACTTC.

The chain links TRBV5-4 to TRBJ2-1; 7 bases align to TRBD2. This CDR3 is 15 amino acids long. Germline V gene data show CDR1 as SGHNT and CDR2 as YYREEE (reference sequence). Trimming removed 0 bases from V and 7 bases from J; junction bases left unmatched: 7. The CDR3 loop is CASSLDYGGGNEQFF. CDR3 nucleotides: TGTGCCAGCAGCTTGGATTATGGGGGAGGGAATGAGCAGTTCTTC.

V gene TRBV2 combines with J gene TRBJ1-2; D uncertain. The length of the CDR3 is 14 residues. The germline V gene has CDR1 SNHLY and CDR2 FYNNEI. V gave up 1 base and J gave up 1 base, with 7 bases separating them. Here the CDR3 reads CASSEGRINYGYTF. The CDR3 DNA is TGTGCCAGCAGTGAAGGCAGAATTAACTATGGCTACACCTTC.

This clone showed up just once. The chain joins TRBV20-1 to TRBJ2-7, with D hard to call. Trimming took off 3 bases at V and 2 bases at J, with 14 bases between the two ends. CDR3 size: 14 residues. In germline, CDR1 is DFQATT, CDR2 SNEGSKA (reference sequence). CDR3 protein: CSASIGTRAYEQYF. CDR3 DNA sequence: TGCAGTGCTAGTATTGGCACAAGAGCCTACGAGCAGTACTTC.

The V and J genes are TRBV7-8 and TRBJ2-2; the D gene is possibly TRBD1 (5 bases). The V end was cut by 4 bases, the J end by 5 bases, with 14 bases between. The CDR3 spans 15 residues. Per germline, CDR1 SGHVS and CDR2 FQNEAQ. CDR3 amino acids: CASSWARGATGELFF. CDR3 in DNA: TGTGCCAGCAGCTGGGCAAGGGGCGCGACCGGGGAGCTGTTTTTT.

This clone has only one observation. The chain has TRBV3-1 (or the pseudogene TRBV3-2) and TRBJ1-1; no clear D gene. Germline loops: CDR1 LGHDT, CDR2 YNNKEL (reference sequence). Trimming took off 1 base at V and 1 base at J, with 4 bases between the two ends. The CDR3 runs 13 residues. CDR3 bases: TGTGCCAGCAGCCAAGGGGCGAACACTGAAGCTTTCTTT. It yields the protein CASSQGANTEAFF.

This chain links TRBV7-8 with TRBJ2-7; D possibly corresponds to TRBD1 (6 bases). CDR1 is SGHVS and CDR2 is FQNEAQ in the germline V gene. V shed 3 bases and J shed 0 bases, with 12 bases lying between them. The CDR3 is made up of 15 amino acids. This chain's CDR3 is CASSLNQGPSYEQYF. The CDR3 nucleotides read TGTGCCAGCAGCTTGAACCAGGGGCCCTCCTACGAGCAGTACTTC.

CDR3: CASSSTWLTDTQYF. Written as DNA, the CDR3 is TGTGCCAGCAGCTCAACATGGCTCACAGATACGCAGTATTTT. The chain joins TRBV6-5 to TRBJ2-3; D ambiguous. Germline lookup yields CDR1 MNHEY and CDR2 SVGAGI. CDR3 length equals 14 residues. Trimming pared 6 bases from V and 2 bases from J, leaving 12 bases between.

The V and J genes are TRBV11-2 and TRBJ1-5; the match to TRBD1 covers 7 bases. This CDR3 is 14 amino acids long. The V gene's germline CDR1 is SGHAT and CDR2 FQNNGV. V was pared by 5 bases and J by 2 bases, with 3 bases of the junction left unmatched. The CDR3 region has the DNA TGTGCCAGCAGCGCGCAGGGGGGCAATCAGCCCCAGCATTTT. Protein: CASSAQGGNQPQHF.

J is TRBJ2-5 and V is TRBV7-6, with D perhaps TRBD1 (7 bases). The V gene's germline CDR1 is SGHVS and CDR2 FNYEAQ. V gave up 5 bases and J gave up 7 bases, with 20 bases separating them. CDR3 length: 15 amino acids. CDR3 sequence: CASSPGLQGGGTQYF. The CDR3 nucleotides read TGTGCCAGCAGCCCGGGACTGCAGGGGGGAGGGACCCAGTACTTC.

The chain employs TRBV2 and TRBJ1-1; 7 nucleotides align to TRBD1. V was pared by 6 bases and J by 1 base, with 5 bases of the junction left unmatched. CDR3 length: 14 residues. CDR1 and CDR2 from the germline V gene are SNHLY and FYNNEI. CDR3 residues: CASSVQGRNTEAFF. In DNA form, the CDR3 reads TGTGCCAGCAGCGTACAGGGGAGGAACACTGAAGCTTTCTTT.

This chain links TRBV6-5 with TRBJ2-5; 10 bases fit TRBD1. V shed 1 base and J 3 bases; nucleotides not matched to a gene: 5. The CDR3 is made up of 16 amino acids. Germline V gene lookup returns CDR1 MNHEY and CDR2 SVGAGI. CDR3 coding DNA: TGTGCCAGCAGTTACTTACCCGGGACAGGGGAAGAGACCCAGTACTTC. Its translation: CASSYLPGTGEETQYF.

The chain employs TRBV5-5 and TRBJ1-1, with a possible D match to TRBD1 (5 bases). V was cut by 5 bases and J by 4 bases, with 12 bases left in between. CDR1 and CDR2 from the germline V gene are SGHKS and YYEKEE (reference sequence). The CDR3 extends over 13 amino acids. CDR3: CASSGHSGTEAFF. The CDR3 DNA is TGTGCCAGCAGTGGACACTCCGGCACTGAAGCTTTCTTT. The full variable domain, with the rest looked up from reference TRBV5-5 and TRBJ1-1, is DAGVTQSPTHLIKTRGQQVTLRCSPISGHKSVSWYQQVLGQGPQFIFQYYEKEERGRGNFPDRFSARQFPNYSSELNVNALLLGDSALYLCASSGHSGTEAFFGQGTRLTVV.

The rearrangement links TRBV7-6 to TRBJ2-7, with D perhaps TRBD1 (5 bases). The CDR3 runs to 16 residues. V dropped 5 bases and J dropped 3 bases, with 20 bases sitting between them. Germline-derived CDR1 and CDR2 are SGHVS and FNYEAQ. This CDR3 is CASSPSLGEGNYEQYF. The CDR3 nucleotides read TGTGCCAGCAGCCCCAGCCTAGGGGAAGGGAACTACGAGCAGTACTTC.

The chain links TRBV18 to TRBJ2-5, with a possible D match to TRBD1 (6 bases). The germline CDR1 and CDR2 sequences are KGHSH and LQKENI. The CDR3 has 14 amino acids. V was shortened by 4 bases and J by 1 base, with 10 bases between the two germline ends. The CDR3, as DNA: TGTGCCAGCTCACTGAGGACAGTCCAAGAGACCCAGTACTTC. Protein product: CASSLRTVQETQYF.

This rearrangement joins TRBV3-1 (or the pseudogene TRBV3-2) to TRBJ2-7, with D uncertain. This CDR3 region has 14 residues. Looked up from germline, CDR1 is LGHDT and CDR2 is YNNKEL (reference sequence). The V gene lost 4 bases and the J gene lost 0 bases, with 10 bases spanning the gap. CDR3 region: CASSPGWGSYEQYF. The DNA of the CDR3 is TGTGCCAGCAGCCCCGGGTGGGGCTCCTACGAGCAGTACTTC.

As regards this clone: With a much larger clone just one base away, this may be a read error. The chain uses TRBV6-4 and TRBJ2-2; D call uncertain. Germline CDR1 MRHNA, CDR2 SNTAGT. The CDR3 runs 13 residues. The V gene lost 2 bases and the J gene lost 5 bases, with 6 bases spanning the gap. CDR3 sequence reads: CASSDRETGELFF. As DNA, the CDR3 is TGTGCCAGCAGTGACAGGGAAACCGGGGAGCTGTTTTTT.